A selection of T cell receptor beta chains follows, all from one sample in a study of T cells in Graves' hyperthyroidism and ophthalmopathy. TCRdb analysed the multiplex PCR reads with MiXCR anew, one entry per CDR3 protein. The table records a few hundred thousand distinct CDR3 sequences, approximately 15% of them present only once. Sequencing input: blood. The receptors originated from a woman between 40 and 55 years old with Graves' ophthalmopathy. Both conserved end residues are trimmed from each CDR3.

v_gene	j_gene	CDR3aa
TRBV7-9	TRBJ1-4	ASSANRLNNEKLF
TRBV28	TRBJ1-1	ATLGWSMNTGAF
TRBV20-1	TRBJ1-5	SATGTDFFQPQH
TRBV6-1	TRBJ2-7	ASSEERGVGTSDYEQY
TRBV5-6	TRBJ2-1	ASSFGRNEQF
TRBV11-2	TRBJ1-6	ASSRRGEYSPLH
TRBV5-4	TRBJ2-6	ASSQLEEAHSGANVLT
TRBV10-2	TRBJ1-1	ASSLTGFGMNTEAF
TRBV12-3/TRBV12-4	TRBJ2-1	ASSLLIYEQF
TRBV30	TRBJ1-3	AWSVGGDGNTIY
TRBV5-1	TRBJ1-6	ASSLVGQGDSPLH
TRBV11-2	TRBJ2-3	ASSLGPQSGTDTQY
TRBV27	TRBJ1-5	ASSPLRDSYSNQPQH
TRBV11-1	TRBJ2-3	ASSPGTSGRLNTQY
TRBV4-1	TRBJ2-5	ASNPGTSGQETQY
TRBV20-1	TRBJ2-4	SAPPGKLAKNIQY
TRBV2	TRBJ2-7	ASSESLSVETNEQY
TRBV28	TRBJ2-1	AGSPGQLNEQF
TRBV20-1	TRBJ2-7	SARASGDYYEQY
TRBV28	TRBJ2-1	ATKTGLKYNEQF
TRBV2	TRBJ1-5	ASARGIVGQPQH
TRBV6-1	TRBJ2-7	ASRGDPSYEQY
TRBV2	TRBJ2-7	ASTWGAYEQY
TRBV20-1	TRBJ1-2	SARDPPGGHNYGYT
TRBV30	TRBJ1-1	AWRVVSTEAF
TRBV6-6	TRBJ2-1	ASSYLQARNEQF
TRBV2	TRBJ2-7	ASSGGSGINEQY
TRBV18	TRBJ2-1	ASSPAFVVNEQF
TRBV7-8	TRBJ2-2	ASSRLRDLLTGELF
TRBV7-2	TRBJ2-1	ASSQRSSGRTLSYNEQF
TRBV29-1	TRBJ1-2	SVEDQGQINYGYT